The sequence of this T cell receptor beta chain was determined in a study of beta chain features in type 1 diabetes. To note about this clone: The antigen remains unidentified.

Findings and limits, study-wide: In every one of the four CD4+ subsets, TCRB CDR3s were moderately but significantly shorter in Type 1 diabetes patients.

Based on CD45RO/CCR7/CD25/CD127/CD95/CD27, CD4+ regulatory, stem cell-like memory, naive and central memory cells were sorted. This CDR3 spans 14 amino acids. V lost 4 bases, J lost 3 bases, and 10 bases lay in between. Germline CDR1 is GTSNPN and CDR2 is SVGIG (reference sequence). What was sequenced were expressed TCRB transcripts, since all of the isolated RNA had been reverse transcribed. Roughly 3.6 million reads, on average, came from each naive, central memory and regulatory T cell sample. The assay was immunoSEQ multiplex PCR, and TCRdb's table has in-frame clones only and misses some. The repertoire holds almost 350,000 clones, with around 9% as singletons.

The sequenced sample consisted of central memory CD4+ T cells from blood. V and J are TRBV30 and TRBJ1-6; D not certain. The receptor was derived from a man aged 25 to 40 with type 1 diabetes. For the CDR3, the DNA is TGTGCCTGGATGAGGGATGTCTATAATTCACCCCTCCACTTT. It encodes CAWMRDVYNSPLHF.